Below, 14 T cell receptor beta chains from the same sample are listed, as sequenced in a study of cytomegalovirus exposure and HLA in healthy donors. With 60 Vbeta and 13 Jbeta primers, the PCR was carried out. Data came from immunoSEQ multiplex PCR; TCRdb stores just in-frame clones and leaves some out. There are fewer than 250,000 clones in the sample; roughly 80% occur only once, and approximately 0.22% lies in the top ten. Source material: PBMCs. Every receptor here comes from a girl aged 2 to 9 in good health and CMV-seronegative.

V is TRBV21-1 and J is TRBJ2-2; the tabulated D call, TRBD1, remains unverified against the DNA. TRBV21-1 is a known pseudogene. There are 17 residues in the CDR3. CDR3 region: CASSKPYRQERTGELFF. Written as DNA, the CDR3 is TGTGCCAGCAGCAAACCTTATCGACAGGAGAGAACCGGGGAGCTGTTTTTT.

The chain couples TRBV10-1 to TRBJ1-2, with TRBD1 as a possible D gene (6 bases). This CDR3 has 15 amino acids. The V and J ends lost 0 bases and 5 bases respectively, with 13 bases between them. CDR1 WNHNN and CDR2 SYGVQD come from the germline V gene (reference sequence). The CDR3 DNA is TGCGCCAGCAGTGAGTCGAGGGACATTTTTTATGGCTACACCTTC. This codes for CASSESRDIFYGYTF.

This clone was observed once. This rearrangement joins TRBV7-9 to TRBJ1-1; 9 bases fit TRBD1. This CDR3 region has 14 residues. Germline V lookup: CDR1 SEHNR, CDR2 FQNEAQ (reference sequence). V lost 6 bases to trimming and J lost 1 base; unmatched junction nucleotides: 3. In DNA form, the CDR3 reads TGTGCCAGCAGTCGGGGACAGGGGAACACTGAAGCTTTCTTT. It yields the protein CASSRGQGNTEAFF.

In its sample, this clone was seen once. The chain carries TRBV5-1 and TRBJ2-1, with TRBD1 as a possible D gene (5 bases). The CDR3 contains 14 residues. V gave up 2 bases and J gave up 8 bases, with 14 bases separating them. From germline, CDR1 is SGHRS and CDR2 YFSETQ. This CDR3 is CASSFWAGNDEQFF. DNA for the CDR3: TGCGCCAGCAGCTTTTGGGCAGGGAACGATGAGCAGTTCTTC.

This clone was detected only once. The chain recombines TRBV27 with TRBJ2-3; D unclear. V was clipped by 5 bases and J by 5 bases, with 11 bases between them. This CDR3 comprises 13 residues. Germline values: CDR1 MNHEY, CDR2 SMNVEV (reference sequence). CDR3 sequence: CASSRSRGDTQYF. The DNA for the CDR3 is TGTGCCAGCAGTCGATCCCGAGGAGATACGCAGTATTTT.

The CDR3 nucleotides read TGTGCCAGCTCACAAAGGCCTAGCGGGAGGAGCTCCTACAATGAGCAGTTCTTC. Encoded protein: CASSQRPSGRSSYNEQFF. The chain links TRBV18 to TRBJ2-1, with TRBD2 matching over 11 bases. With V trimmed by 4 bases and J by 0 bases, 8 bases remained unmatched. The germline V gene has CDR1 KGHSH and CDR2 LQKENI. This CDR3 is 18 amino acids long.

The chain couples TRBV27 to TRBJ2-7; a possible D gene is TRBD2 (6 bases). The V end was cut by 2 bases, the J end by 3 bases, with 11 bases between. Germline CDR1 is MNHEY and CDR2 is SMNVEV (reference sequence). The CDR3 is 14 amino acids. The CDR3 here is CASSLNREFYEQYF. CDR3 sequence (DNA): TGTGCCAGCAGTTTAAATCGGGAGTTCTACGAGCAGTACTTC.

This chain joins TRBV7-9 and TRBJ1-4; D possibly corresponds to TRBD1 (6 bases). Germline V gives CDR1 SEHNR, CDR2 FQNEAQ (reference sequence). The CDR3 spans 13 residues. V was trimmed by 5 bases and J by 8 bases, leaving 12 bases between them. The CDR3 bases are TGTGCCAGCAGCCCTGGGGGGGGCGAAAAACTGTTTTTT. Residues: CASSPGGGEKLFF.

This clone came up once. The chain combines TRBV13 with TRBJ1-6; D gene ambiguous. There are 13 residues in the CDR3. Looked up from germline, CDR1 is PRHDT and CDR2 is FYEKMQ (reference sequence). Trimming pared 3 bases from V and 9 bases from J, leaving 9 bases between. In nucleotides, the CDR3 is TGTGCCAGCAGCTTGGGCGAGGGTTCACCCCTCCACTTT. Amino acids: CASSLGEGSPLHF.

In DNA, the CDR3 is TGTGCCAGCAGCTTACTAGCAGGCGGCCTTTATAATTCACCCCTCCACTTT. Its protein is CASSLLAGGLYNSPLHF. The chain recombines TRBV7-9 with TRBJ1-6, with D unresolved. Between the trimmed V and J ends, which lost 2 bases and 4 bases, there was a span of 15 bases. Germline CDR1 and CDR2: SEHNR and FQNEAQ (reference sequence). This CDR3 is built from 17 residues.

The chain carries TRBV13 and TRBJ2-1; D is possibly TRBD1 (6 bases). Germline V lookup: CDR1 PRHDT, CDR2 FYEKMQ (reference sequence). There are 16 residues in the CDR3. Trimming took 0 bases from V and 4 from J, leaving 13 bases between them. CDR3 sequence reads: CASSLGGTQGYNEQFF. In DNA form, the CDR3 reads TGTGCCAGCAGCTTAGGCGGGACACAGGGATACAATGAGCAGTTCTTC. Full variable domain (remainder filled in from reference TRBV13 and TRBJ2-1): AAGVIQSPRHLIKEKRETATLKCYPIPRHDTVYWYQQGPGQDPQFLISFYEKMQSDKGSIPDRFSAQQFSDYHSELNMSSLELGDSALYFCASSLGGTQGYNEQFFGPGTRLTVL.

The J gene is TRBJ1-1, the V gene TRBV6-5; TRBD1 aligns across 8 bases. The CDR3 is 14 amino acids. The germline gives CDR1 MNHEY, CDR2 SVGAGI. The V and J ends lost 4 bases and 1 base, in that order; junction bases with no gene match: 2. CDR3 residues: CASSSGQGNTEAFF. The CDR3 nucleotides read TGTGCCAGCAGTTCCGGACAGGGGAACACTGAAGCTTTCTTT.

CDR3 bases: TGTGCCAGCAGCTTAGTCGGCGGAGCTAGCACAGATACGCAGTATTTT. Translation: CASSLVGGASTDTQYF. This chain uses TRBV7-8 with TRBJ2-3; D gene uncertain. The V end lost 1 base, the J end lost 0 bases, and 11 bases lay between the germline ends. CDR1 and CDR2 (germline): SGHVS, FQNEAQ. The CDR3 covers 16 residues.

V is TRBV6-4 and J is TRBJ1-2; D perhaps matches TRBD1 (6 bases). The CDR3 is 17 residues long. V lost 2 bases and J 0 bases, leaving 16 bases between the germline ends. Germline V CDR1 and CDR2: MRHNA, SNTAGT. The CDR3 loop is CASSDPAQQGANYGYTF. The CDR3 bases are TGTGCCAGCAGTGACCCTGCTCAACAGGGAGCTAACTATGGCTACACCTTC.